The 26 T cell receptor beta chains below were found in one sample sequenced in a study of blood T cell repertoires in COVID-19. Sequenced by immunoSEQ multiplex PCR; TCRdb stores in-frame clones only, minus some. Among around 280,000 clones listed, nearly 90% were seen once. What was sequenced was PBMCs or T cells enriched from blood (not recorded which). Every receptor here comes from a young woman with acute COVID-19.

This clone was seen once. The V gene is TRBV14, the J gene TRBJ2-7; D possibly corresponds to TRBD2 (6 bases). The CDR3 sequence is 14 residues long. From germline, CDR1 is SGHDN and CDR2 FVKESK. The V end lost 0 bases, the J end lost 6 bases, and 12 bases lay between the germline ends. The chain's CDR3 is CASSQDGRRGEQYF. Written as DNA, the CDR3 is TGTGCCAGCAGCCAAGACGGAAGGCGGGGCGAGCAGTACTTC.

This clone was picked up one time. The CDR3 loop reads CATSDSGNEQFF. The DNA of the CDR3 is TGTGCCACCAGTGATTCGGGTAATGAGCAGTTCTTC. This chain uses TRBV24-1 with TRBJ2-1; D remains ambiguous. The CDR3 sequence is 12 residues long. CDR1 and CDR2 from the germline V gene are KGHDR and SFDVKD. With 2 bases removed from V and 7 bases from J, the gap between germline ends came to 5 bases.

This clone was detected once. The CDR3: CASSQFGLGRNYEQYF. The CDR3 DNA reads as TGTGCCAGCAGCCAGTTCGGACTAGGCCGAAACTACGAGCAGTACTTC. This chain connects TRBV3-1 (or the pseudogene TRBV3-2) to TRBJ2-7; 7 bases are a match to TRBD2. Trimming cost V 3 bases and J 3 bases; bases outside gene matches: 11. The CDR3 runs 16 residues. Germline lookup yields CDR1 LGHDT and CDR2 YNNKEL (reference sequence).

The genes are TRBV18 and TRBJ1-2; 7 nucleotides agree with TRBD1. The CDR3 has 14 amino acids. Trimming cost V 2 bases and J 4 bases; bases outside gene matches: 4. Germline values: CDR1 KGHSH, CDR2 LQKENI. The CDR3: CASSPSGTVYGYTF. The DNA of the CDR3 is TGTGCCAGCTCACCATCCGGGACAGTCTATGGCTACACCTTC.

The CDR3 spells CASSPTGAYEQYF. Written as DNA, the CDR3 is TGTGCCAGCAGTCCGACAGGAGCCTACGAGCAGTACTTC. The J gene is TRBJ2-7, the V gene TRBV27; D may be TRBD1 (6 bases). Trimming removed 5 bases from V and 2 bases from J, with 10 bases in between. CDR1 is MNHEY, CDR2 SMNVEV, per germline (reference sequence). This CDR3 has 13 residues.

V and J are TRBV4-1 and TRBJ1-5; TRBD1 might be the D (6 bases). This CDR3 has 17 amino acids. V lost 5 bases to trimming and J lost 0 bases, with 17 bases between them. Germline CDR1 reads MGHRA; CDR2 reads YSYEKL. CDR3 protein: CASSAWGPANSNQPQHF. CDR3 bases: TGCGCCAGCAGCGCCTGGGGGCCGGCGAATAGCAATCAGCCCCAGCATTTT.

The chain carries TRBV7-9 and TRBJ2-2, with a tentative D call TRBD1 (5 bases). The V and J ends lost 3 bases and 8 bases respectively, with 7 bases between them. Germline CDR1 is SEHNR and CDR2 is FQNEAQ (reference sequence). This CDR3 has 12 residues. The CDR3 DNA reads as TGTGCCAGCAGCTTCAGGGTGGGGGAGCTGTTTTTT. It encodes CASSFRVGELFF.

This chain links TRBV4-3 with TRBJ2-3; 8 bases agree with TRBD2. The CDR3 length is 16 residues. The ends lost 0 bases at V and 4 bases at J; junction bases unmatched: 6. Germline lookup yields CDR1 LGHNA and CDR2 YSLEER. This CDR3 is CASSQDISGIADTQYF. The DNA for the CDR3 is TGCGCCAGCAGCCAAGACATTAGCGGGATTGCAGATACGCAGTATTTT.

The chain combines TRBV5-1 with TRBJ2-3; 12 bases line up with TRBD2. This CDR3 region has 16 residues. J lost 5 bases, V lost 4 bases, and 8 bases had no gene match. CDR1 and CDR2 (germline): SGHRS, YFSETQ. DNA of the CDR3: TGCGCCAGCAGCGCTGCACAGGGACTAGCGGGAGATACGCAGTATTTT. Translating it yields CASSAAQGLAGDTQYF.

The V call is TRBV9, the J call TRBJ2-3; TRBD2 is a possible D gene (5 bases). The CDR3 is made up of 19 amino acids. CDR1 is SGDLS, CDR2 YYNGEE, per germline. V lost 0 bases, J lost 1 base, and 21 bases lay in between. The CDR3 DNA sequence: TGTGCCAGCAGCGTAGGTAGTTGGCTAGCCAAACCTCGCACAGATACGCAGTATTTT. This sequence encodes CASSVGSWLAKPRTDTQYF.

The chain links TRBV11-2 to TRBJ2-3, with TRBD2 matching 13 bases. CDR3 length: 17 residues. Germline trimming cut 2 bases from V and 7 bases from J; bases unmatched to any gene: 9. Germline CDR1 and CDR2: SGHAT and FQNNGV. For the CDR3, the DNA is TGTGCCAGCAGCTTATATTGGACTAGCGGGAGTTCATATACGCAGTATTTT. Its protein is CASSLYWTSGSSYTQYF.

This clone has only a few counts. The rearrangement links TRBV20-1 to TRBJ2-1, with 7 bases aligning to TRBD1. Trimming at V came to 3 bases and at J to 12 bases, leaving 5 bases not matched to a gene. Germline V gene data show CDR1 as DFQATT and CDR2 as SNEGSKA (reference sequence). The CDR3 extends over 11 amino acids. The CDR3 DNA reads TGCAGTGCTAGCACAGGGGTAGGGCAGTTCTTC. It encodes CSASTGVGQFF.

The chain employs TRBV19 and TRBJ2-7; the D gene is possibly TRBD1 (5 bases). Germline CDR1 and CDR2: LNHDA and SQIVND (reference sequence). The germline V and J ends were trimmed by 3 bases and 5 bases, with 14 bases remaining between them. The CDR3 length is 14 residues. CDR3 sequence reads: CASSMWSRAHEQYF. The CDR3 DNA sequence: TGTGCCAGTAGTATGTGGTCCAGGGCCCACGAGCAGTACTTC.

V gene TRBV29-1 combines with J gene TRBJ2-7; TRBD2 matches 7 bases. Unmatched junction bases numbered 4, after V lost 2 bases and J lost 0 bases. Germline V lookup: CDR1 SQVTM, CDR2 ANQGSEA. CDR3 length: 14 amino acids. The DNA of the CDR3 is TGCAGCGTTGAACTGAGCGGGACCTCCTACGAGCAGTACTTC. The encoded protein is CSVELSGTSYEQYF.

The chain is built from TRBV15 and TRBJ2-5; no reliable D call. Germline-derived CDR1 and CDR2 are LNHNV and YYDKDF (reference sequence). V lost 0 bases and J 4 bases, leaving 9 bases between the germline ends. The CDR3 loop spans 14 amino acids. This CDR3 reads CATSREGWAETQYF. Written as DNA, the CDR3 is TGTGCCACCAGCAGAGAAGGATGGGCAGAGACCCAGTACTTC.

The chain joins TRBV15 to TRBJ2-3, with a tentative D call TRBD1 (6 bases). The CDR3 sequence is 15 residues long. CDR1 is LNHNV, CDR2 YYDKDF, per germline (reference sequence). V was cut by 0 bases and J by 3 bases, with 10 bases left in between. The CDR3 spells CATSRDPRGTDTQYF. The CDR3 DNA follows: TGTGCCACCAGCAGAGATCCCAGGGGAACAGATACGCAGTATTTT.

V and J are TRBV28 and TRBJ1-1; 7 bases line up with TRBD1. Looked up from germline, CDR1 is MDHEN and CDR2 is SYDVKM. V was pared by 5 bases and J by 4 bases, with 10 bases of the junction left unmatched. This CDR3 has 15 residues. The CDR3 DNA reads TGTGCCAGCAGTCGCAGGGGGTCTGTTAGCACTGAAGCTTTCTTT. It is translated as CASSRRGSVSTEAFF.

A remark on this clone: In the same sample, other DNA sequences code for this CDR3. This chain links TRBV15 with TRBJ1-1; maybe TRBD1 (5 bases). V dropped 5 bases and J dropped 2 bases, with 9 bases sitting between them. Looked up from germline, CDR1 is LNHNV and CDR2 is YYDKDF (reference sequence). The CDR3 has 13 amino acids. The CDR3 loop is CATSRTGNTEAFF. In DNA form, the CDR3 reads TGTGCCACCAGCCGTACAGGAAACACTGAAGCTTTCTTT. Variable domain in full (rest from reference TRBV15 and TRBJ1-1): DAMVIQNPRYQVTQFGKPVTLSCSQTLNHNVMYWYQQKSSQAPKLLFHYYDKDFNNEADTPDNFQSRRPNTSFCFLDIRSPGLGDTAMYLCATSRTGNTEAFFGQGTRLTVV.

The chain carries TRBV5-1 and TRBJ2-7, with TRBD2 identical over 12 bases. V dropped 6 bases and J dropped 7; count of bases not matched to a gene: 11. There are 15 residues in the CDR3. From germline, CDR1 is SGHRS and CDR2 YFSETQ. The CDR3 nucleotides are TGCGCCAGCACCACCGGGGCTAGCGGGAGGGGTGAGCAGTACTTC. This translates into CASTTGASGRGEQYF.

The V and J genes are TRBV18 and TRBJ2-3, with 7 bases aligning to TRBD2. In germline, CDR1 is KGHSH, CDR2 LQKENI. CDR3 length equals 13 residues. V lost 3 bases to trimming and J lost 6 bases; unmatched junction nucleotides: 3. The CDR3: CASSPREADTQYF. The CDR3 DNA reads as TGTGCCAGCTCACCTCGGGAGGCGGATACGCAGTATTTT.

The rearrangement uses TRBV19 and TRBJ2-6; D remains ambiguous. There are 16 residues in the CDR3. The V gene's germline CDR1 is LNHDA and CDR2 SQIVND (reference sequence). Trimming removed 2 bases at V and 0 bases at J, with 8 bases between. Written as DNA, the CDR3 is TGTGCCAGTAGTATACAGGAATTCTCTGGGGCCAACGTCCTGACTTTC. Translated: CASSIQEFSGANVLTF.

The V call is TRBV7-9, the J call TRBJ1-1, with a weak D call TRBD1 (6 bases). The CDR3 has 15 residues. Germline V CDR1 and CDR2: SEHNR, FQNEAQ (reference sequence). V dropped 5 bases and J dropped 3 bases, with 16 bases sitting between them. In nucleotides, the CDR3 is TGTGCCAGCAGCGAAGGTCGGGGGGCCGACACTGAAGCTTTCTTT. Translation gives CASSEGRGADTEAFF.

The sample holds a few counts of this clone. The V call is TRBV18, the J call TRBJ1-6; 7 bases are shared with TRBD1. CDR3 length: 15 amino acids. The V segment lost 3 bases and the J segment 7 bases; nucleotides outside the gene matches: 6. In germline, CDR1 is KGHSH, CDR2 LQKENI. CDR3 coding DNA: TGTGCCAGCTCACCTATGACAGGGAGCAATTCACCCCTCCACTTT. Protein: CASSPMTGSNSPLHF.

This rearrangement joins TRBV14 to TRBJ2-7; D not resolved. Germline V CDR1 and CDR2: SGHDN, FVKESK. The CDR3 totals 14 residues. Trimming removed 2 bases from V and 3 bases from J, with 11 bases in between. The CDR3 protein is CASSQFPAVYEQYF. The CDR3 coding sequence is TGTGCCAGCAGCCAATTCCCCGCGGTCTACGAGCAGTACTTC. Together with reference TRBV14 and TRBJ2-7, the CDR3 gives the full variable domain: EAGVTQFPSHSVIEKGQTVTLRCDPISGHDNLYWYRRVMGKEIKFLLHFVKESKQDESGMPNNRFLAERTGGTYSTLKVQPAELEDSGVYFCASSQFPAVYEQYFGPGTRLTVT.

The chain links TRBV3-1 (or the pseudogene TRBV3-2) to TRBJ2-3; D remains ambiguous. Germline-derived CDR1 and CDR2 are LGHDT and YNNKEL (reference sequence). The CDR3 is made up of 16 amino acids. Between the trimmed V and J ends, which lost 2 bases and 0 bases, there was a span of 12 bases. The CDR3 DNA is TGTGCCAGCAGCCAACTAGGTCCGTCTAGCACAGATACGCAGTATTTT. Residues: CASSQLGPSSTDTQYF.

The J gene is TRBJ2-7, the V gene TRBV28; 7 bases map to TRBD1. The V gene end was trimmed by 4 bases and the J gene end by 3 bases; junction bases not matched to a gene: 9. This CDR3 has 15 residues. CDR1 and CDR2 from the germline V gene are MDHEN and SYDVKM. CDR3 in amino acids: CASSSHRDSYYEQYF. In nucleotides, the CDR3 is TGTGCCAGCAGTTCCCACCGGGACAGTTACTACGAGCAGTACTTC. The full variable domain, completed using reference TRBV28 and TRBJ2-7, is DVKVTQSSRYLVKRTGEKVFLECVQDMDHENMFWYRQDPGLGLRLIYFSYDVKMKEKGDIPEGYSVSREKKERFSLILESASTNQTSMYLCASSSHRDSYYEQYFGPGTRLTVT.